This is a list of T cell receptor beta chains from one sample in a study of blood T cell repertoires in COVID-19. Assay: immunoSEQ multiplex PCR; the TCRdb copy retains only in-frame clones and omits some. Of approximately 250,000 clones detected, around 84% appear once; the ten largest clones hold 1.5%. Sequenced sample: peripheral blood. These receptors all come from a woman between 35 and 50 years old who had recovered from COVID-19. CDR3s include the opening cysteine and the closing phenylalanine or tryptophan. D genes are given only for firm matches. Size tells how often a clone was seen (once, few, many) or the class of an expanded clone, and some rows leave it out.

j_call d_call clone_size v_call cdr3_nt cdr3_aa
TRBJ1-6 - - TRBV20-1 TGCAGTGCTAGGGGGAGTTCACCCCTCCACTTT CSARGSSPLHF
TRBJ2-2 - - TRBV28 TGTGCCAGCAGTTTAACGATGGAACTGGCGGTTACGAACACCGGGGAGCTGTTTTTT CASSLTMELAVTNTGELFF
TRBJ1-1 TRBD1 - TRBV6-5 TGTGCCAGCTCGCTGACAGGGAAGGACACTGAAGCTTTCTTT CASSLTGKDTEAFF
TRBJ1-1 - - TRBV7-9 TGTGCCAGCAGCTTAGGAGAGGGAACCGAAGCTTTCTTT CASSLGEGTEAFF
TRBJ2-4 TRBD1 - TRBV7-9 TGTGCCAGCAGTTGGGGGACAGCAGAAAACATTCAGTACTTC CASSWGTAENIQYF
TRBJ2-2 TRBD2 - TRBV5-4 TGTGCCAGCAGCTTGCTGTATGCGGGGGGATACACCGGGGAGCTGTTTTTT CASSLLYAGGYTGELFF
TRBJ1-4 - once TRBV25-1 TGTGCCAGCAGTACCTCCGGCGGGGCTGGTGAAAAACTGTTTTTT CASSTSGGAGEKLFF
TRBJ2-5 - - TRBV5-1 TGCGCCAGCAGCCCCCCGGACAGTCTCCAAGAGACCCAGTACTTC CASSPPDSLQETQYF
TRBJ2-1 - - TRBV12-3/TRBV12-4 TGTGCCAGCAGTTTGGGCCGAAACAATGAGCAGTTCTTC CASSLGRNNEQFF
TRBJ2-5 - - TRBV19 TGTGCCAGTAGTCCTCTACGGGAGTCTCTTAAAGAGACCCAGTACTTC CASSPLRESLKETQYF
TRBJ1-5 - - TRBV28 TGTGCCAGCAGTTTGGCCGGACATAGCAATCAGCCCCAGCATTTT CASSLAGHSNQPQHF
TRBJ2-2 - - TRBV9 TGTGCCAGCAGCGTAGGGCGGGGGAACACCGGGGAGCTGTTTTTT CASSVGRGNTGELFF
TRBJ1-5 - - TRBV28 TGTGCCAGCAGCTCCTCATCACAGGGTAGGAAGGGCGGCAATCAGCCCCAGCATTTT CASSSSSQGRKGGNQPQHF
TRBJ2-1 - - TRBV15 TGTGCCACCAGCAGAGATAGGGTAGCGGTGGACCAGCAGTTCTTC CATSRDRVAVDQQFF
TRBJ1-1 TRBD1 few TRBV30 TGTGCCTGGGTGAGGGGGCGGGGAACTGAAGCTTTCTTT CAWVRGRGTEAFF
TRBJ2-3 - once TRBV28 TGTGCCACGAACCCCGCGGGGGCCAACACAGATACGCAGTATTTT CATNPAGANTDTQYF
TRBJ1-4 TRBD1 - TRBV28 TGTGCCAGCAGAAGGATGACAGGGCAAGGTGAAAAACTGTTTTTT CASRRMTGQGEKLFF
TRBJ2-3 TRBD2 - TRBV6-5 TGTGCCAGCGCTGTCGCGGGGGTTGCGAATACGCAGTATTTT CASAVAGVANTQYF
TRBJ2-6 TRBD1 - TRBV27 TGTGCCAGCAGTTCGAAATTAAATCAGGGGGCGGCGGGGGCCAACGTCCTGACTTTC CASSSKLNQGAAGANVLTF
TRBJ2-3 - - TRBV7-2 TGTGCCAGCAGCTTATCCCAACTTACAGATACGCAGTATTTT CASSLSQLTDTQYF
TRBJ2-1 - - TRBV30 TGTGCCTGGAGTGTAAGCACTGGGAGCTCCTACAATGAGCAGTTCTTC CAWSVSTGSSYNEQFF
TRBJ2-3 - - TRBV7-9 TGTGCCAGCAGCCTTTCCCGCACAGATACGCAGTATTTT CASSLSRTDTQYF
TRBJ1-4 - few TRBV6-5 TGTGCCAGCAGTTACTCCAGGGCTGAAAAACTGTTTTTT CASSYSRAEKLFF
TRBJ2-1 TRBD1 - TRBV30 TGTGCCTGGGACAGGGAGAGGTACAATGAGCAGTTCTTC CAWDRERYNEQFF
TRBJ2-4 TRBD1 - TRBV9 TGTGCCAGCAGCGCCAAACGGGACAGGGGCCTCCTAGCCAAAAACATTCAGTACTTC CASSAKRDRGLLAKNIQYF
TRBJ2-1 TRBD1 - TRBV5-1 TGCGCCAGCATGACGGGACAGACCTCCTACAATGAGCAGTTCTTC CASMTGQTSYNEQFF
TRBJ1-3 - - TRBV6-1 TGTGCCAGCAGTGATCCGGGACACTTAAGCTCTGGAAACACCATATATTTT CASSDPGHLSSGNTIYF
TRBJ1-6 - few TRBV3-1/TRBV3-2 TGTGCCAGCAGCCAAAAAGAGAAAGCCTTCAGGGCCAGCTCCTATAATTCACCCCTCCACTTT CASSQKEKAFRASSYNSPLHF
TRBJ2-1 TRBD1 - TRBV4-2 TGTGCCAGCAGCCAACCCGACCACAGGGGCAGTGAGCAGTTCTTC CASSQPDHRGSEQFF
TRBJ2-3 TRBD1 - TRBV4-1 TGCGCCAGCAGCCAAAAACAAGGGACAGTCGATACGCAGTATTTT CASSQKQGTVDTQYF
TRBJ1-1 - - TRBV28 TGTGCCACACAGCGAGGGAGCCCCTATGAAGCTTTCTTT CATQRGSPYEAFF
TRBJ1-2 - - TRBV19 TGTGCCAGTAGTATTTCGAGCTATGGCTACACCTTC CASSISSYGYTF
TRBJ1-4 TRBD1 - TRBV7-9 TGTGCCAGCAGCTCTGGGACAGCCTATGAAAAACTGTTTTTT CASSSGTAYEKLFF
TRBJ2-1 TRBD1 - TRBV7-2 TGTGCCAGCAGCCCAGAGACAGGGATTAGTAGCTCCTACAATGAGCAGTTCTTC CASSPETGISSSYNEQFF
TRBJ2-5 TRBD2 - TRBV2 TGTGCCAGCAGTCCCACGGCTAGCGGGGGCTGGACCCAGTACTTC CASSPTASGGWTQYF
TRBJ2-1 TRBD1 - TRBV29-1 TGCAGCGCGTGGACAGGGTTAGGCTATGAGCAGTTCTTC CSAWTGLGYEQFF
TRBJ2-1 - - TRBV10-3 TGTGCCATCCGTACCACCCACGGCGGTCCCACCCTACTGGATGAGCAGTTCTTC CAIRTTHGGPTLLDEQFF
TRBJ1-5 - - TRBV7-9 TGTGCCAGCAGCTTAACCGGGAATGGCAATCAGCCCCAGCATTTT CASSLTGNGNQPQHF
TRBJ1-4 TRBD1 - TRBV4-1 TGCGCCAGCAGCAAAGGGACCGGGACAGGGAAATTGGCGACTAATGAAAAACTGTTTTTT CASSKGTGTGKLATNEKLFF
TRBJ2-7 TRBD1 - TRBV2 TGTGCCAGCAGCGAAGGACAGGTTCGCGAGCAGTACTTC CASSEGQVREQYF
TRBJ2-7 - - TRBV7-3 TGTGCCAGCAGCTTAATGTCCAGGACTGCCTACGAGCAGTACTTC CASSLMSRTAYEQYF
TRBJ1-2 - - TRBV6-1 TGTGCCAGCAGTGAAGTAGGAGGCGACTATGGCTACACCTTC CASSEVGGDYGYTF
TRBJ1-3 - - TRBV3-1/TRBV3-2 TGTGCCAGCAGCCAAGCTCCCGGAAACACCATATATTTT CASSQAPGNTIYF
TRBJ1-1 - - TRBV28 TGTGCCAGCAGTTTATCCTTTGAAGCTTTCTTT CASSLSFEAFF
TRBJ1-1 TRBD1 - TRBV5-1 TGCGCCAGCAGTGGACAGGACATTTTGAACACTGAAGCTTTCTTT CASSGQDILNTEAFF